This TCR beta chain was found in a study of blood T cell repertoires in COVID-19. The method was immunoSEQ multiplex PCR; TCRdb's version includes in-frame clones alone and lacks a portion of them. This sample has 45,000 to 50,000 clones, with 85% to 90% found just once. Trimming took off 7 bases at V and 0 bases at J, with 12 bases between the two ends. The germline CDR1 and CDR2 sequences are SQVTM and ANQGSEA. The CDR3 is made up of 13 amino acids. The specimen was peripheral blood. V is TRBV29-1 and J is TRBJ1-1; D remains unclear. The TCR was taken from a woman of 80 years or more with COVID-19, enrolled during active disease. CDR3 nucleotides: TGCAGCGCCGGACTGAGCATGAACACTGAAGCTTTCTTT. Protein: CSAGLSMNTEAFF.